Below are 19 T cell receptor beta chains sequenced from a single sample in a study of human T cells and chemical hapten exposure. In TCRdb, the RACE reads were re-called with MiXCR into one record per CDR3 protein. Among 380,000 or so distinct CDR3 sequences listed, 4.5% to 5.5% were seen once. Time point of the sample: pre-sensitization, week 0. Treatment here: therapeutic diphenylcyclopropenone sensitization with weekly scalp DPC. The material was whole blood, obtained in connection with sensitization to the hapten diphenylcyclopropenone (DPC). These receptors originate from a woman aged 18-30 years with alopecia areata. Some clones in this sample may be carry-over from other donors' samples.

This clonotype was counted only a few times. This rearrangement joins TRBV20-1 to TRBJ1-1; D is undetermined. Germline V gene data show CDR1 as DFQATT and CDR2 as SNEGSKA (reference sequence). The CDR3 loop spans 14 amino acids. V lost 3 bases, J lost 5 bases, and 16 bases lay in between. CDR3 residues: CSASTPRGETEAFF. As DNA, the CDR3 is TGCAGTGCTAGCACCCCACGGGGAGAGACTGAAGCTTTCTTT.

This clonotype was counted ten times or more. The CDR3 DNA sequence: TGCAGTGCTAGAACGCCGGGACAGCACTCCTACGAGCAGTACTTC. This encodes CSARTPGQHSYEQYF. The genes are TRBV20-1 and TRBJ2-7; 7 bases are a match to TRBD1. Germline V lookup: CDR1 DFQATT, CDR2 SNEGSKA (reference sequence). Germline trimming cut 2 bases from V and 0 bases from J; bases unmatched to any gene: 7. This CDR3 is 15 amino acids long.

This clonotype was counted between two and nine times. The rearrangement links TRBV5-4 to TRBJ1-2; no clear D. Between the trimmed V and J ends, which lost 0 bases and 4 bases, there was a span of 13 bases. CDR3 size: 15 residues. Germline-derived CDR1 and CDR2 are SGHNT and YYREEE (reference sequence). CDR3 DNA sequence: TGTGCCAGCAGCTTGGGAACTTTGGACGCCTATGGCTACACCTTC. Translation: CASSLGTLDAYGYTF.

This clonotype was recorded a few times. The chain joins TRBV7-6 to TRBJ2-7, with 8 bases aligning to TRBD1. V was pared by 5 bases and J by 6 bases, with 6 bases of the junction left unmatched. Germline CDR1 and CDR2: SGHVS and FNYEAQ. CDR3 length equals 13 residues. CDR3 in amino acids: CASSINDRGEQYF. CDR3 DNA sequence: TGTGCCAGCAGCATCAATGACAGGGGCGAGCAGTACTTC.

V gene TRBV6-5 combines with J gene TRBJ1-2; D gene ambiguous. The CDR3 contains 15 residues. V lost 5 bases, J lost 7 bases, and 20 bases lay in between. Per germline, CDR1 MNHEY and CDR2 SVGAGI. The chain's CDR3 is CASSAAGQAWTGYTF. CDR3 coding DNA: TGTGCCAGCAGTGCGGCCGGTCAAGCATGGACTGGCTACACCTTC.

This clonotype was counted many times. The V and J genes are TRBV7-3 and TRBJ1-1; D is unresolved. The germline CDR1 and CDR2 sequences are SGHTA and FQGTGA. V dropped 8 bases and J dropped 1 base, with 11 bases sitting between them. The CDR3 covers 13 residues. The CDR3: CASQVGQNTEAFF. The CDR3 nucleotides read TGTGCCAGCCAAGTAGGGCAGAACACTGAAGCTTTCTTT.

This sequence joins TRBV9 and TRBJ1-1; D call uncertain. CDR1 is SGDLS, CDR2 YYNGEE, per germline. V shed 6 bases and J shed 3 bases, with 3 bases lying between them. This CDR3 is built from 10 residues. The DNA for the CDR3 is TGTGCCAGCATCGACACTGAAGCTTTCTTT. This gives the protein CASIDTEAFF.

The chain combines TRBV27 with TRBJ2-7, with 7 bases matching TRBD1. The J segment lost 2 bases and the V segment lost 2 bases, leaving 6 bases of the junction unmatched. The CDR3 runs to 15 residues. Per the germline V gene, CDR1 is MNHEY and CDR2 is SMNVEV (reference sequence). This chain's CDR3 is CASSLANRGPYEQYF. CDR3 DNA: TGTGCCAGCAGTTTAGCTAACAGGGGTCCCTACGAGCAGTACTTC.

The rearrangement links TRBV5-6 to TRBJ1-4; D gene uncertain. Germline V gene sequence: CDR1 SGHDT, CDR2 YYEEEE. This CDR3 has 15 residues. Trimming stripped 5 bases from V and 0 bases from J, with 11 bases between. The CDR3 spells CASRGSFTTNEKLFF. CDR3 nucleotides: TGTGCCAGCAGGGGCAGTTTTACAACTAATGAAAAACTGTTTTTT.

In this sample, this clonotype turned up many times. This rearrangement joins TRBV6-1 to TRBJ1-5; no definite D call. The CDR3 has 13 residues. The V end was cut by 8 bases, the J end by 9 bases, with 17 bases between. Germline loops: CDR1 MNHNS, CDR2 SASEGT. The CDR3, as DNA: TGTGCCAGCGAAGGGCCAGGTCCGCTGCCCCAGCATTTT. It codes for CASEGPGPLPQHF.

This clonotype was found many times. This rearrangement joins TRBV20-1 to TRBJ1-5; D call uncertain. There are 13 residues in the CDR3. Germline lookup yields CDR1 DFQATT and CDR2 SNEGSKA (reference sequence). V dropped 4 bases and J dropped 0 bases, with 7 bases sitting between them. CDR3 nucleotide sequence: TGCAGTGCTATCGGGGATAGCAATCAGCCCCAGCATTTT. The encoded protein is CSAIGDSNQPQHF.

The rearrangement uses TRBV18 and TRBJ1-1; 7 nucleotides align to TRBD1. Germline-derived CDR1 and CDR2 are KGHSH and LQKENI. The CDR3 contains 13 residues. The J segment lost 11 bases and the V segment lost 4 bases, leaving 10 bases of the junction unmatched. The CDR3 coding sequence is TGTGCCAGCTCACAGGCGGAAGAGGGGGCGGCTTTCTTT. Its protein product is CASSQAEEGAAFF.

This clonotype was observed at least ten times. This chain links TRBV7-8 with TRBJ1-6; 8 bases are shared with TRBD1. After removal of 1 base from V and 1 base from J, the junction contained 15 bases not matched to a gene. The CDR3 is 21 residues long. The germline CDR1 and CDR2 sequences are SGHVS and FQNEAQ. Here the CDR3 reads CASSLGAGGIRRGSYNSPLHF. CDR3 sequence (DNA): TGTGCCAGCAGCTTAGGTGCAGGGGGCATAAGAAGAGGGTCCTATAATTCACCCCTCCACTTT.

This clonotype was observed a few times. The CDR3 here is CASSREEGAVSPLHF. The CDR3 nucleotides are TGCGCCAGCAGCCGCGAAGAGGGGGCGGTTTCACCCCTCCACTTT. This chain joins TRBV5-1 and TRBJ1-6; 7 bases are a match to TRBD1. Germline CDR1 and CDR2: SGHRS and YFSETQ. The CDR3 runs to 15 residues. Trimming cost V 4 bases and J 9 bases; bases outside gene matches: 10.

This clonotype has a count of ten or more. The chain carries TRBV2 and TRBJ1-6; no reliable D call. V was pared by 8 bases and J by 9 bases, with 17 bases between. The CDR3 is made up of 14 amino acids. CDR1 and CDR2 (germline): SNHLY, FYNNEI. CDR3 residues: CASLGSLQTSPLHF. The CDR3 region has the DNA TGTGCCAGCCTGGGATCTCTACAGACTTCACCCCTCCACTTT.

This chain links TRBV29-1 with TRBJ1-2; D gene ambiguous. Trimming removed 4 bases at V and 4 bases at J, with 7 bases between. This CDR3 is 11 amino acids long. The germline gives CDR1 SQVTM, CDR2 ANQGSEA. Here the CDR3 reads CSVGAGYGYTF. The CDR3 nucleotides are TGCAGCGTTGGCGCGGGCTATGGCTACACCTTC.

This clonotype was seen a handful of times. The rearrangement joins TRBV7-8 to TRBJ1-1, with 7 bases that match TRBD1. Germline V gives CDR1 SGHVS, CDR2 FQNEAQ. After removal of 3 bases from V and 1 base from J, the junction contained 5 bases not matched to a gene. This CDR3 spans 15 amino acids. CDR3 nucleotides: TGTGCCAGCAGCTTCCGACAGGGCACGAACACTGAAGCTTTCTTT. Its protein is CASSFRQGTNTEAFF.

This clonotype was seen ten or more times. The rearrangement joins TRBV3-1 to TRBJ2-2; 10 bases match TRBD2. The ends lost 3 bases at V and 2 bases at J; junction bases unmatched: 3. The CDR3 length is 16 residues. CDR1 and CDR2 (germline): LGHDT, YNNKEL (reference sequence). CDR3 DNA sequence: TGTGCCAGCAGCCAGGGACTAGCGCTTAACACCGGGGAGCTGTTTTTT. This sequence encodes CASSQGLALNTGELFF.

The V gene is TRBV10-3, the J gene TRBJ1-2; D ambiguous. CDR1 and CDR2 from the germline V gene are ENHRY and SYGVKD. The CDR3 contains 14 residues. Trimming removed 10 bases at V and 5 bases at J, with 20 bases between. In DNA, the CDR3 is TGTGCCACCCCCGGACCTGTTAATGGGTATGGCTACACCTTC. Protein product: CATPGPVNGYGYTF.